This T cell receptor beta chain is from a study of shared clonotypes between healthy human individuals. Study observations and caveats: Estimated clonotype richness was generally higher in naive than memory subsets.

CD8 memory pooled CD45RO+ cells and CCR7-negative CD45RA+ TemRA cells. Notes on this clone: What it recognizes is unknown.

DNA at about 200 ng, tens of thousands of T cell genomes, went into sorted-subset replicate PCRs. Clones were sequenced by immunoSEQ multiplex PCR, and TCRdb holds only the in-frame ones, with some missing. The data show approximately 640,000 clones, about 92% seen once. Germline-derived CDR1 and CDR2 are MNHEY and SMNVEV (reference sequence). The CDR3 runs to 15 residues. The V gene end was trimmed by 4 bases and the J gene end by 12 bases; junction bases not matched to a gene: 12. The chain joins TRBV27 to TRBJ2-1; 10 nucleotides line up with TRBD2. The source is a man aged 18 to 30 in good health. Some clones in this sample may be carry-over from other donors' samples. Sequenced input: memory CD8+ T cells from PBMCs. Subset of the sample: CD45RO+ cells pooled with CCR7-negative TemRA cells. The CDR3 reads CASSSGTKREGRQFF. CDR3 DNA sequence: TGTGCCAGCAGTTCTGGGACTAAGCGGGAGGGGAGGCAGTTCTTC.